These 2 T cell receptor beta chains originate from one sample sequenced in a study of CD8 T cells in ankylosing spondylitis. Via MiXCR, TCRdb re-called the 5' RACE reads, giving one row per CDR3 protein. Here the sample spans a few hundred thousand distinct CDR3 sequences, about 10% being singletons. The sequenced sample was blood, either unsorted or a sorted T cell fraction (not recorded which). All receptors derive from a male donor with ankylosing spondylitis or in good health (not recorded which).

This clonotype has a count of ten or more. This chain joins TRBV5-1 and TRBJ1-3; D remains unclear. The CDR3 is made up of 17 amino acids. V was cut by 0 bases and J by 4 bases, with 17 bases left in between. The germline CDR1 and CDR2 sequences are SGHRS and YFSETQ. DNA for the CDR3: TGCGCCAGCAGCTTGGACCTTTTGCCCCCGGCAGGAAACACCATATATTTT. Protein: CASSLDLLPPAGNTIYF. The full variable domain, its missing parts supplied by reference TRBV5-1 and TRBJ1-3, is KAGVTQTPRYLIKTRGQQVTLSCSPISGHRSVSWYQQTPGQGLQFLFEYFSETQRNKGNFPGRFSGRQFSNSRSEMNVSTLELGDSALYLCASSLDLLPPAGNTIYFGEGSWLTVV.

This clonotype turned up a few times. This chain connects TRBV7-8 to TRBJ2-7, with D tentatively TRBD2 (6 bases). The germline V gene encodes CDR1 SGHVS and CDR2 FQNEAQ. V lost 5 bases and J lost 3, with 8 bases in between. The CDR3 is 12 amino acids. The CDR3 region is CASSPTSYEQYF. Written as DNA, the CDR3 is TGTGCCAGCAGCCCGACTAGCTACGAGCAGTACTTC. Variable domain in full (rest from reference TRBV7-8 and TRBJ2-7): GAGVSQSPRYKVAKRGQDVALRCDPISGHVSLFWYQQALGQGPEFLTYFQNEAQLDKSGLPSDRFFAERPEGSVSTLKIQRTQQEDSAVYLCASSPTSYEQYFGPGTRLTVT.